Below are 4 T cell receptor beta chains sequenced from a single sample in a study of blood T cell repertoires in COVID-19. Sequencing was performed with immunoSEQ multiplex PCR; in TCRdb, only in-frame clones are kept and a portion is missing. The sample lists approximately 230,000 clones, around 86% seen once, with around 16% in the top ten. The sequencing sample was made of PBMCs or T cells enriched from blood (not recorded which). The receptors derive from a man between 18 and 29 years old who had recovered from COVID-19.

The chain couples TRBV18 to TRBJ1-4; weak D call: TRBD1 (6 bases). Trimming cost V 4 bases and J 6 bases, with 15 bases left between them. The CDR3 contains 15 residues. Per germline, CDR1 KGHSH and CDR2 LQKENI. The CDR3 loop reads CASSRQGSWDEKLFF. In DNA, the CDR3 is TGTGCCAGCTCACGCCAGGGGTCCTGGGATGAAAAACTGTTTTTT.

The rearrangement links TRBV7-2 to TRBJ1-4, with unresolved D. This CDR3 has 14 residues. The germline V gene encodes CDR1 SGHTA and CDR2 FQGNSA. The V end lost 1 base, the J end lost 4 bases, and 7 bases lay between the germline ends. CDR3 region: CASSLGGVNEKLFF. The CDR3 region has the DNA TGTGCCAGCAGCTTAGGTGGAGTTAATGAAAAACTGTTTTTT.

The rearrangement links TRBV6-6 to TRBJ1-2; 8 bases are shared with TRBD1. After removal of 0 bases from V and 4 bases from J, the junction contained 4 bases not matched to a gene. The CDR3 is 15 amino acids. Germline assignment: CDR1 MNHNY and CDR2 SVGAGI (reference sequence). CDR3 nucleotide sequence: TGTGCCAGCAGTTACTCCAACAGGGGGGCCTATGGCTACACCTTC. It specifies CASSYSNRGAYGYTF.

This chain joins TRBV2 and TRBJ2-7; no firm D call. The CDR3 loop spans 12 amino acids. Germline V gene data show CDR1 as SNHLY and CDR2 as FYNNEI. The ends were cut back, 7 bases at V and 0 bases at J, with 7 bases in the middle. The DNA of the CDR3 is TGTGCCAGCATAGAGTCCTCCTACGAGCAGTACTTC. This translates into CASIESSYEQYF.